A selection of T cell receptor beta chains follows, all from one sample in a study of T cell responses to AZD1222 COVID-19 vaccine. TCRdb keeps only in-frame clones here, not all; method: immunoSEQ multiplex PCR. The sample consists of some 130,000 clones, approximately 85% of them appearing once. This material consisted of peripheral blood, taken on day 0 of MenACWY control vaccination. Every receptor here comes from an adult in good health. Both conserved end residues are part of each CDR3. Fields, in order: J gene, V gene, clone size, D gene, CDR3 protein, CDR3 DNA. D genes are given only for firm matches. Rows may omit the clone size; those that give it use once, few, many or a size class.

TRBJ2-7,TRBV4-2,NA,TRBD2,CASSPGGGGSLYEQYF,TGTGCCAGCAGCCCGGGGGGGGGCGGGAGTCTCTACGAGCAGTACTTC
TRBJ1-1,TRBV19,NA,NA,CASTLMSGRMNTEAFF,TGTGCCAGTACCCTGATGTCGGGGAGGATGAACACTGAAGCTTTCTTT
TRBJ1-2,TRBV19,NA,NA,CASSSEIFSYTF,TGTGCCAGTAGTAGCGAAATTTTTAGCTACACCTTC
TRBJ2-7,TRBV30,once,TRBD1,CAWGLGTASYEQYF,TGTGCCTGGGGTCTTGGGACAGCCTCCTACGAGCAGTACTTC
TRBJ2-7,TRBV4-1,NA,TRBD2,CASSLSSGSPYEQYF,TGCGCCAGCAGCCTCTCTAGCGGGAGCCCCTACGAGCAGTACTTC
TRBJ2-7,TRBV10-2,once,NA,CASRERVYEQYF,TGCGCCAGCCGTGAGCGGGTCTACGAGCAGTACTTC
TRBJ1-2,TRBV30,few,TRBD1,CAWSGQGALNYGYTF,TGTGCCTGGAGTGGACAGGGGGCGCTTAACTATGGCTACACCTTC
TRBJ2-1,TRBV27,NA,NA,CASSLSGWNEQFF,TGTGCCAGCAGTTTATCGGGGTGGAATGAGCAGTTCTTC
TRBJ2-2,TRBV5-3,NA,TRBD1,CARSRDREYGELFF,TGTGCCAGAAGCAGAGACAGGGAGTACGGGGAGCTGTTTTTT
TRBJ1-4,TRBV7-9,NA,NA,CASSSDRLLDEKLFF,TGTGCCAGCAGCTCAGACAGGCTATTGGATGAAAAACTGTTTTTT
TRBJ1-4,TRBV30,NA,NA,CAWSGGTRNLRREKLFF,TGTGCCTGGAGCGGCGGGACAAGGAACTTGCGGCGGGAAAAACTGTTTTTT
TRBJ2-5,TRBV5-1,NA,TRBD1,CASSLTGAQQETQYF,TGCGCCAGCAGCTTGACAGGGGCCCAACAAGAGACCCAGTACTTC
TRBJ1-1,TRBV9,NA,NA,CASSVGQGKDRAFF,TGTGCCAGCAGCGTAGGCCAGGGAAAGGATCGAGCTTTCTTT
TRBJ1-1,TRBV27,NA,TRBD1,CASSPKTGVVNTEAFF,TGTGCCAGCAGTCCAAAGACAGGGGTCGTGAACACTGAAGCTTTCTTT
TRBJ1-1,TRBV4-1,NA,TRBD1,CASSQRGRGSSEAFF,TGCGCCAGCAGCCAGAGGGGCAGGGGGTCTTCTGAAGCTTTCTTT
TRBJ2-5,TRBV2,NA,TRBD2,CASSGWLAGEEETQYF,TGTGCCAGCAGTGGATGGCTAGCGGGAGAGGAGGAGACCCAGTACTTC
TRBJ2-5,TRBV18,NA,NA,CASSPQETQYF,TGTGCCAGCTCACCTCAAGAGACCCAGTACTTC
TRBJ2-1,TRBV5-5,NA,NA,CASSLAVAPYNEQFF,TGTGCCAGCAGCTTGGCGGTAGCGCCCTACAATGAGCAGTTCTTC
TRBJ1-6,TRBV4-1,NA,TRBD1,CASSPSGQGAIYSPLHF,TGCGCCAGCAGCCCATCGGGACAGGGGGCGATTTATTCACCCCTCCACTTT
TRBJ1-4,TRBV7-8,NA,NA,CASSSRGFAGATNEKLFF,TGTGCCAGCAGCAGCCGGGGGTTTGCAGGGGCAACTAATGAAAAACTGTTTTTT
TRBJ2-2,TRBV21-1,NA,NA,CASSKSDRVVHGELFF,TGTGCCAGCAGCAAATCGGACAGGGTTGTTCACGGGGAGCTGTTTTTT
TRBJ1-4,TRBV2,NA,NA,CASTLGQRGEKLFF,TGTGCCAGCACCCTAGGACAGAGGGGTGAAAAACTGTTTTTT
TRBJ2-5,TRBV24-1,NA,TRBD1,CATRQGMRETQYF,TGTGCCACCAGACAGGGGATGAGGGAGACCCAGTACTTC
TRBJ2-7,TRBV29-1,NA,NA,CSVVPRGSYEQYF,TGCAGCGTTGTTCCCCGGGGCTCCTACGAGCAGTACTTC